Each of the 30 T cell receptor beta chains below was sequenced from the same sample in a study of blood T cell repertoires in COVID-19. The data were produced by immunoSEQ multiplex PCR, yet TCRdb's version contains in-frame clones alone and is incomplete. The profile covers tens of thousands of clones, with 77% appearing a single time and 25% to 30% taken by the ten largest. Sequenced input: peripheral blood. These receptors came from a woman in her 70s with acute or convalescent COVID-19.

V is TRBV13 and J is TRBJ1-6, with 8 nucleotides matching TRBD1. The ends lost 8 bases at V and 7 bases at J; junction bases unmatched: 13. CDR3 size: 16 residues. Germline V lookup: CDR1 PRHDT, CDR2 FYEKMQ (reference sequence). In DNA, the CDR3 is TGTGCCAGCTGCAGGTCCGGGACAGGTGTCAATTCACCCCTCCACTTT. This sequence encodes CASCRSGTGVNSPLHF. Complete variable domain (other parts from reference TRBV13 and TRBJ1-6): AAGVIQSPRHLIKEKRETATLKCYPIPRHDTVYWYQQGPGQDPQFLISFYEKMQSDKGSIPDRFSAQQFSDYHSELNMSSLELGDSALYFCASCRSGTGVNSPLHFGNGTRLTVT.

The V gene is TRBV14, the J gene TRBJ1-1; D uncertain. V dropped 4 bases and J dropped 3 bases, with 9 bases sitting between them. Per germline, CDR1 SGHDN and CDR2 FVKESK. The CDR3 is 13 residues long. The CDR3 spells CASSRWEHTEAFF. CDR3 nucleotides: TGTGCCAGCAGCCGGTGGGAGCACACTGAAGCTTTCTTT.

The V and J genes are TRBV9 and TRBJ2-1; D is ambiguous. The ends were cut back, 3 bases at V and 1 base at J, with 11 bases in the middle. The CDR3 extends over 15 amino acids. CDR1 SGDLS and CDR2 YYNGEE come from the germline V gene. CDR3 in amino acids: CASSAEPRSYNEQFF. The CDR3 DNA sequence: TGTGCCAGCAGCGCGGAGCCCAGATCCTACAATGAGCAGTTCTTC.

The genes are TRBV7-2 and TRBJ1-3, with a possible D match to TRBD1 (6 bases). V was pared by 1 base and J by 2 bases, with 21 bases between. CDR3 length: 19 amino acids. Looked up from germline, CDR1 is SGHTA and CDR2 is FQGNSA. In DNA form, the CDR3 reads TGTGCCAGCAGCTTAGTGGGTCCTTTACAGGGATTTACTGGAAACACCATATATTTT. Translating gives CASSLVGPLQGFTGNTIYF.

The rearrangement links TRBV19 to TRBJ2-1, with TRBD2 matching over 8 bases. The J segment lost 1 base and the V segment lost 0 bases, leaving 8 bases of the junction unmatched. This CDR3 spans 18 amino acids. Germline CDR1 and CDR2: LNHDA and SQIVND (reference sequence). CDR3 nucleotide sequence: TGTGCCAGTAGTATAGATAAGTTCAGCGGGAGATCCTACAATGAGCAGTTCTTC. It yields the protein CASSIDKFSGRSYNEQFF.

V usage is TRBV11-3 and J usage is TRBJ2-5, with unresolved D. Germline CDR1 reads SGHNT; CDR2 reads YENEEA. Trimming removed 1 base at V and 4 bases at J, with 4 bases between. The CDR3 is 12 amino acids. In nucleotides, the CDR3 is TGTGCCAGCAGCTTAGCAGGAGAGACCCAGTACTTC. This sequence encodes CASSLAGETQYF.

This clone was detected ten times or more. The chain is built from TRBV9 and TRBJ2-1, with 8 positions matching TRBD2. The junction had 4 bases not matched to a gene; V was cut back by 4 bases and J by 10 bases. This CDR3 has 12 residues. The germline V gene encodes CDR1 SGDLS and CDR2 YYNGEE. CDR3 sequence (DNA): TGTGCCAGCAGCTCCCGGGAGGGCGAGCAGTTCTTC. This translates into CASSSREGEQFF.

This clone has a single count. The V and J genes are TRBV7-2 and TRBJ2-7, with TRBD1 matching over 7 bases. This CDR3 contains 15 residues. The germline CDR1 and CDR2 sequences are SGHTA and FQGNSA. V shed 5 bases, J shed 4 bases, and the junction held 11 bases outside the gene matches. Here the CDR3 reads CASSPYDRVRYEQYF. The CDR3 DNA sequence: TGTGCCAGCAGCCCTTACGACAGGGTGAGGTACGAGCAGTACTTC.

This sequence joins TRBV28 and TRBJ2-7, with TRBD2 as a possible D gene (5 bases). Looked up from germline, CDR1 is MDHEN and CDR2 is SYDVKM. V was clipped by 11 bases and J by 6 bases, with 14 bases between them. The CDR3 extends over 11 amino acids. CDR3 sequence (DNA): TGTGCCTCTACTTCAGCGGCCGAGCAGTACTTC. Translating it yields CASTSAAEQYF.

The chain uses TRBV28 and TRBJ1-2; D gene uncertain. Trimming shortened V by 5 bases and J by 10 bases, and 14 bases separated the two germline ends. Germline CDR1 and CDR2: MDHEN and SYDVKM. This CDR3 region has 12 residues. The CDR3: CASSPPQSNYTF. In DNA form, the CDR3 reads TGTGCCAGCAGTCCCCCTCAGTCGAACTACACCTTC.

Here the CDR3 reads CASSFTGNQPQHF. The CDR3 bases are TGTGCCAGCAGCTTTACAGGAAATCAGCCCCAGCATTTT. The chain has TRBV7-9 and TRBJ1-5, with a weak D call TRBD1 (5 bases). Germline values: CDR1 SEHNR, CDR2 FQNEAQ (reference sequence). V was clipped by 3 bases and J by 4 bases, with 7 bases between them. CDR3 length: 13 amino acids.

This clone has more than one count but fewer than ten. This chain links TRBV27 with TRBJ1-6; D possibly corresponds to TRBD1 (6 bases). The CDR3 consists of 14 residues. With 9 bases removed from V and 5 bases from J, the gap between germline ends came to 14 bases. The germline gives CDR1 MNHEY, CDR2 SMNVEV (reference sequence). The CDR3 loop is CASQGRPHNSPLHF. The CDR3 DNA reads TGTGCCAGTCAGGGGCGCCCGCATAATTCACCCCTCCACTTT.

The chain recombines TRBV9 with TRBJ1-1; D not resolved. The germline V gene has CDR1 SGDLS and CDR2 YYNGEE. The germline V and J ends were trimmed by 0 bases and 10 bases, with 19 bases remaining between them. The CDR3 runs 15 residues. CDR3 loop: CASSVATPWEGRAFF. CDR3 in DNA: TGTGCCAGCAGCGTAGCTACCCCATGGGAGGGCAGAGCTTTCTTT.

This chain joins TRBV5-1 and TRBJ2-5; D is ambiguous. The CDR3 is 15 amino acids. Per germline, CDR1 SGHRS and CDR2 YFSETQ. Trimming removed 0 bases from V and 2 bases from J, with 11 bases in between. CDR3 nucleotides: TGCGCCAGCAGCTTGGCCGATCGGTTACAAGAGACCCAGTACTTC. Translating it yields CASSLADRLQETQYF.

The J gene is TRBJ2-2, the V gene TRBV19; 11 bases are shared with TRBD1. Germline V gene data show CDR1 as LNHDA and CDR2 as SQIVND (reference sequence). Losses at the gene ends were 5 bases for V and 7 bases for J; bases not matched to a gene: 6. This CDR3 has 15 residues. CDR3 sequence: CASSLDRGRDGELFF. CDR3 DNA sequence: TGTGCCAGTAGTTTGGACAGGGGGCGCGACGGGGAGCTGTTTTTT.

This chain connects TRBV11-2 to TRBJ1-1; 9 nucleotides line up with TRBD1. Germline V lookup: CDR1 SGHAT, CDR2 FQNNGV. V lost 3 bases to trimming and J lost 5 bases; unmatched junction nucleotides: 1. The CDR3 covers 13 residues. CDR3 sequence reads: CASSFGTGTEAFF. The CDR3 region has the DNA TGTGCCAGCAGCTTCGGGACAGGGACTGAAGCTTTCTTT.

The chain carries TRBV7-9 and TRBJ2-1; a weak D match, TRBD1 (5 bases). CDR1 and CDR2 from the germline V gene are SEHNR and FQNEAQ (reference sequence). V dropped 8 bases and J dropped 6 bases, with 14 bases sitting between them. CDR3 length: 13 residues. In DNA form, the CDR3 reads TGTGCCAGCTTAAGGGGCCCCGTCAATGAGCAGTTCTTC. It yields the protein CASLRGPVNEQFF.

The chain has TRBV29-1 and TRBJ1-1; possible D gene TRBD1, 5 bases. The CDR3 sequence is 14 residues long. Trimming left V 7 bases short and J 0 bases short, with 15 bases between. Germline V gene sequence: CDR1 SQVTM, CDR2 ANQGSEA. In nucleotides, the CDR3 is TGCAGCGCTAACAGAGGGACTATGAACACTGAAGCTTTCTTT. Its protein is CSANRGTMNTEAFF.

This clone was detected only a few times. J is TRBJ1-1 and V is TRBV25-1; TRBD1 aligns across 9 bases. The V and J ends lost 5 bases and 10 bases, in that order; junction bases with no gene match: 11. The CDR3 spans 14 residues. CDR1 MGHDK and CDR2 SYGVNS come from the germline V gene. In DNA, the CDR3 is TGTGCCAGCAGTTTCGCCGGGACAGGGAGTGGAGCTTTCTTT. Translating it yields CASSFAGTGSGAFF.

This chain links TRBV5-1 with TRBJ1-1; D remains ambiguous. Trimming stripped 4 bases from V and 4 bases from J, with 14 bases between. Per the germline V gene, CDR1 is SGHRS and CDR2 is YFSETQ. The CDR3 runs 14 residues. The CDR3 loop is CASSPRAGSTEAFF. In DNA, the CDR3 is TGCGCCAGCAGCCCGAGGGCGGGTAGCACTGAAGCTTTCTTT.

The gene calls are TRBV9 and TRBJ2-1; 8 bases agree with TRBD1. V was clipped by 2 bases and J by 6 bases; unmatched bases: 7. Looked up from germline, CDR1 is SGDLS and CDR2 is YYNGEE. CDR3 length equals 15 residues. The DNA of the CDR3 is TGTGCCAGCAGCGTGATTGGACAGGGCCGCAATGAGCAGTTCTTC. It specifies CASSVIGQGRNEQFF.

The chain has TRBV10-3 and TRBJ1-6; D is unresolved. V lost 3 bases and J lost 5, with 8 bases in between. Germline V CDR1 and CDR2: ENHRY, SYGVKD. This CDR3 is built from 14 residues. CDR3 protein: CAISDRTNNSPLHF. CDR3 sequence (DNA): TGTGCCATCAGTGACAGAACCAATAATTCACCCCTCCACTTT.

This clone was picked up a small number of times. The V and J genes are TRBV28 and TRBJ2-6; D gene ambiguous. The germline gives CDR1 MDHEN, CDR2 SYDVKM. The CDR3 totals 15 residues. Trimming removed 6 bases at V and 0 bases at J, with 9 bases between. The CDR3, as DNA: TGTGCCAGCAGCCGTGAGATCTCTGGGGCCAACGTCCTGACTTTC. Translation gives CASSREISGANVLTF.

This clone was counted between two and nine times. As DNA, the CDR3 is TGTGCCAGCAGTAGGGGATACACCTACGAGCAGTACTTC. Amino acids: CASSRGYTYEQYF. The gene calls are TRBV2 and TRBJ2-7, with D perhaps TRBD1 (5 bases). In germline, CDR1 is SNHLY, CDR2 FYNNEI. V was shortened by 5 bases and J by 2 bases, with 10 bases between the two germline ends. The CDR3 spans 13 residues.

The chain employs TRBV21-1 and TRBJ2-7; TRBD1 reflects the table's D call only, with no check against the DNA. TRBV21-1 is termed a pseudogene. The CDR3 has 17 amino acids. In nucleotides, the CDR3 is TGTGCCAGCAGCCGGGACAGGCTAAATCGGAGCTCCTACGAGCAGTACTTC. It codes for CASSRDRLNRSSYEQYF.

The V call is TRBV3-1 (or the pseudogene TRBV3-2), the J call TRBJ2-7; D remains unclear. The V gene lost 0 bases and the J gene lost 7 bases, with 10 bases spanning the gap. This CDR3 spans 13 amino acids. Germline V gives CDR1 LGHDT, CDR2 YNNKEL (reference sequence). The chain's CDR3 is CASSQEYSSEQYF. Here the CDR3 DNA reads TGTGCCAGCAGCCAAGAGTACTCGTCTGAGCAGTACTTC.

The table lists this clone with a count of one. V and J are TRBV19 and TRBJ1-4, with no clear D. Trimming took 5 bases from V and 4 from J, leaving 5 bases between them. This CDR3 has 12 residues. Germline V lookup: CDR1 LNHDA, CDR2 SQIVND (reference sequence). The CDR3 reads CASSPINEKLFF. CDR3 sequence (DNA): TGTGCCAGTAGTCCAATTAATGAAAAACTGTTTTTT.

The chain combines TRBV2 with TRBJ1-2; 9 bases align to TRBD1. V lost 8 bases and J lost 7; bases outside the gene matches: 11. Germline CDR1 SNHLY, CDR2 FYNNEI. The CDR3 has 14 residues. The CDR3 region has the DNA TGTGCCAGCTTCCGGACAGGGGAAATAGGTGGCTACACCTTC. Encoded protein: CASFRTGEIGGYTF.

The CDR3 loop is CASSHRDRGATDTQYF. DNA for the CDR3: TGTGCCAGCAGCCACCGGGACAGGGGGGCCACAGATACGCAGTATTTT. This chain connects TRBV3-1 (or the pseudogene TRBV3-2) to TRBJ2-3, with 11 bases matching TRBD1. Per germline, CDR1 LGHDT and CDR2 YNNKEL (reference sequence). Losses at the gene ends were 3 bases for V and 2 bases for J; bases not matched to a gene: 4. The length of the CDR3 is 16 residues.

This clone came up once. The rearrangement joins TRBV19 to TRBJ2-1; TRBD1 is a possible D gene (5 bases). The V end lost 4 bases, the J end lost 5 bases, and 12 bases lay between the germline ends. This CDR3 comprises 14 residues. The V gene's germline CDR1 is LNHDA and CDR2 SQIVND (reference sequence). CDR3 amino acids: CASSTAQGNNEQFF. DNA of the CDR3: TGTGCCAGTAGTACCGCCCAGGGAAACAATGAGCAGTTCTTC. Full variable domain (rest looked up from reference TRBV19 and TRBJ2-1): DGGITQSPKYLFRKEGQNVTLSCEQNLNHDAMYWYRQDPGQGLRLIYYSQIVNDFQKGDIAEGYSVSREKKESFPLTVTSAQKNPTAFYLCASSTAQGNNEQFFGPGTRLTVL.